Presented here are 6 T cell receptor beta chains from one specimen sequenced in a study of blood T cell repertoires in COVID-19. Sequencing used immunoSEQ multiplex PCR; TCRdb keeps in-frame clones, though not all of them. The table lists under 300,000 clones, approximately 82% of them singletons. The sample taken for sequencing was peripheral blood. All receptors come from a man aged 35 to 55 who had recovered from COVID-19.

The J gene is TRBJ2-7, the V gene TRBV18; 14 nucleotides line up with TRBD2. The V gene end was trimmed by 4 bases and the J gene end by 2 bases; junction bases not matched to a gene: 1. The CDR3 is made up of 15 amino acids. From germline, CDR1 is KGHSH and CDR2 LQKENI. CDR3 nucleotide sequence: TGTGCCAGCTCACGGGGACTAGCGGGAGCCTACGAGCAGTACTTC. Its protein is CASSRGLAGAYEQYF.

V and J are TRBV18 and TRBJ2-7; D not resolved. V dropped 2 bases and J dropped 0 bases, with 8 bases sitting between them. Germline V gene lookup returns CDR1 KGHSH and CDR2 LQKENI. There are 14 residues in the CDR3. The CDR3 coding sequence is TGTGCCAGCTCACCAGGTACCAGCTCCTACGAGCAGTACTTC. It specifies CASSPGTSSYEQYF.

This clone was detected only a few times. Here the CDR3 reads CASSQDPGTGAEKLFF. DNA for the CDR3: TGCGCCAGCAGCCAAGACCCCGGGACAGGGGCTGAAAAACTGTTTTTT. J is TRBJ1-4 and V is TRBV4-3; TRBD1 matches at 10 bases. The trim removed 0 bases at V and 7 bases at J, leaving 5 bases unmatched. Germline V gene lookup returns CDR1 LGHNA and CDR2 YSLEER. This CDR3 has 16 residues.

Turning to this clone: It differs at one base from a far larger clone, so likely a read error. Other nucleotide sequences from this sample produce the same CDR3. The rearrangement joins TRBV12-3 or TRBV12-4 to TRBJ1-1, with D possibly matching TRBD1 (6 bases). The length of the CDR3 is 13 residues. Deletions cut 5 bases from V and 1 base from J, with 8 bases between. CDR3 sequence: CASSLQGNTEAFF. In nucleotides, the CDR3 is TGTGCCAGCAGTCTACAGGGGAACACTGAAGCTTTCTTT.

The J gene is TRBJ1-1, the V gene TRBV7-9; D remains unclear. The CDR3 totals 13 residues. Between the trimmed V and J ends, which lost 6 bases and 3 bases, there was a span of 11 bases. The germline V gene encodes CDR1 SEHNR and CDR2 FQNEAQ (reference sequence). The CDR3 spells CASRSARDTEAFF. CDR3 nucleotide sequence: TGTGCCAGCAGATCGGCGAGGGACACTGAAGCTTTCTTT.

V is TRBV2 and J is TRBJ2-7; D is perhaps TRBD1 (5 bases). The germline gives CDR1 SNHLY, CDR2 FYNNEI. The ends were cut back, 0 bases at V and 4 bases at J, with 13 bases in the middle. The CDR3 contains 15 residues. The CDR3: CASSEAGQPGYEQYF. DNA of the CDR3: TGTGCCAGCAGTGAAGCTGGACAACCAGGATACGAGCAGTACTTC.